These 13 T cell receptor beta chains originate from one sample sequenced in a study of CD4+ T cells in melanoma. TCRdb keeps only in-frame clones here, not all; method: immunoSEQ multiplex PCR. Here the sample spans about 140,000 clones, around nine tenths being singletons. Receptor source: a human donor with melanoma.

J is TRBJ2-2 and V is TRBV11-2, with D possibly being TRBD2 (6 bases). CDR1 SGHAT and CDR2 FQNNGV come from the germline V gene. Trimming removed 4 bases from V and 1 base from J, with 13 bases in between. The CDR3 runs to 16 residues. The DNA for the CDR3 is TGTGCCAGCAGCTCGGACTACCGGATGAACACCGGGGAGCTGTTTTTT. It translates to CASSSDYRMNTGELFF.

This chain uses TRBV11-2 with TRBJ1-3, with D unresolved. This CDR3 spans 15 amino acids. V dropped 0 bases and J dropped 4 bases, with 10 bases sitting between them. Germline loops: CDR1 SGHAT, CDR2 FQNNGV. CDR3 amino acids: CASSLETGGGNTIYF. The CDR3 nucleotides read TGTGCCAGCAGCTTAGAAACGGGAGGAGGAAACACCATATATTTT.

CDR3 coding DNA: TGTGCCAGCAGTGAACTAGCGGGGGCCCAGGGTGAGCAGTTCTTC. It encodes CASSELAGAQGEQFF. The J gene is TRBJ2-1, the V gene TRBV6-1; 10 positions agree with TRBD2. The CDR3 has 15 amino acids. Germline V gives CDR1 MNHNS, CDR2 SASEGT. Trimming at V came to 2 bases and at J to 9 bases, leaving 7 bases not matched to a gene.

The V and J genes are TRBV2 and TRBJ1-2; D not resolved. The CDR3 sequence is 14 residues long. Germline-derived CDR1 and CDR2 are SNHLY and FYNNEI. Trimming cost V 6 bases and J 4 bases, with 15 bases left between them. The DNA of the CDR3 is TGTGCCAGCAGCCCTCGAGCTACAACCTATGGCTACACCTTC. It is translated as CASSPRATTYGYTF.

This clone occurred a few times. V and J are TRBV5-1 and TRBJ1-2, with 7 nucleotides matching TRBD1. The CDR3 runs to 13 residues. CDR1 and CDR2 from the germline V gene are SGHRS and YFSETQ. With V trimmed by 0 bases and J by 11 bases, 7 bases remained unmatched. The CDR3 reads CASSLEGAKGYTF. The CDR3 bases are TGCGCCAGCAGCTTGGAGGGGGCCAAGGGATACACCTTC.

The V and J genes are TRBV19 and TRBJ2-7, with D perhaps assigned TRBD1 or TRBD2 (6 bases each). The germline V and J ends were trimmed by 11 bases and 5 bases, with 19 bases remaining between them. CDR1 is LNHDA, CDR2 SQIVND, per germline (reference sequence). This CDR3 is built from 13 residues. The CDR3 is CARLKWGAHEQYF. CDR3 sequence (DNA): TGTGCCCGACTGAAATGGGGGGCCCACGAGCAGTACTTC.

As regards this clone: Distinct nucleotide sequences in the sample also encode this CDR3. CDR3 in amino acids: CASSLVPGSNQPQHF. The CDR3 DNA reads TGTGCCAGCAGCTTGGTCCCAGGTAGCAATCAGCCCCAGCATTTT. The genes are TRBV5-5 and TRBJ1-5; no definite D call. The V end lost 0 bases, the J end lost 0 bases, and 7 bases lay between the germline ends. The CDR3 consists of 15 residues. Germline V lookup: CDR1 SGHKS, CDR2 YYEKEE (reference sequence).

The CDR3 spells CASSPQAEMNTEAFF. The DNA of the CDR3 is TGTGCCAGCTCACCGCAGGCGGAGATGAACACTGAAGCTTTCTTT. The genes are TRBV18 and TRBJ1-1; no clear D. The germline gives CDR1 KGHSH, CDR2 LQKENI. The V end lost 3 bases, the J end lost 0 bases, and 11 bases lay between the germline ends. The CDR3 runs to 15 residues.

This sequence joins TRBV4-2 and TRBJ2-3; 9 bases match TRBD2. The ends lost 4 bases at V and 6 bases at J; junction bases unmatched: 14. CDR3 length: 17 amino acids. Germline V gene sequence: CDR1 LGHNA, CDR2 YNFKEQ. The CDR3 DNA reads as TGTGCCAGCAGCCTAATAATAGCGGGGGCACGCCCCGATACGCAGTATTTT. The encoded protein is CASSLIIAGARPDTQYF.

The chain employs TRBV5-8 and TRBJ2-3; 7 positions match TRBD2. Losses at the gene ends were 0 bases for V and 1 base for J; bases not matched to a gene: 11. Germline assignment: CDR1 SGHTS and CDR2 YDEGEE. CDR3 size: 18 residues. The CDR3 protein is CASSLGRGVTSGTDTQYF. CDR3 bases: TGTGCCAGCAGCTTGGGTCGGGGGGTAACGTCTGGCACAGATACGCAGTATTTT.

This CDR3 reads CASSLVVGQSYEQYF. CDR3 sequence (DNA): TGCGCCAGCAGCTTGGTCGTGGGACAGTCCTACGAGCAGTACTTC. The rearrangement links TRBV5-1 to TRBJ2-7; 7 bases align to TRBD1. In germline, CDR1 is SGHRS, CDR2 YFSETQ. The length of the CDR3 is 15 residues. After removal of 0 bases from V and 1 base from J, the junction contained 4 bases not matched to a gene.

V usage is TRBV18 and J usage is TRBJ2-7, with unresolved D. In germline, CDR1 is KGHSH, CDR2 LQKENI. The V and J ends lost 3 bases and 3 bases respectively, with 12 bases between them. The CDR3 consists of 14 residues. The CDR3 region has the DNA TGTGCCAGCTCACCGGCTTACAGTCTCTACGAGCAGTACTTC. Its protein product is CASSPAYSLYEQYF.

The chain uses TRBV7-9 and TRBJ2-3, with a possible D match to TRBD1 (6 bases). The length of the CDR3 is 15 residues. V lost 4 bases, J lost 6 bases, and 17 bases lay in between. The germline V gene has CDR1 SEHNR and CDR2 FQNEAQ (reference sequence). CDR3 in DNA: TGTGCCAGCAGCTCACTCAGGGGTTCAACGGATACGCAGTATTTT. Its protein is CASSSLRGSTDTQYF.